This T cell receptor beta chain was recorded in a study of T cell repertoires in cytomegalovirus infection. Looking at the study overall: An indication of both CMV infection and matching HLA type came from public TCR beta signatures. Study-wide results and caveats: It was HLA-C-restricted CMV-specific TCR beta clonotypes that dominated the response ex vivo. The cumulative frequency of public TCR beta families distinguished individuals who carried CMV together with the relevant HLA.

The germline V gene encodes CDR1 LNHDA and CDR2 SQIVND (reference sequence). CDR3 length: 11 residues. V dropped 9 bases and J dropped 4 bases, with 9 bases sitting between them. This clonotype was counted at least ten times. What it recognizes is unknown. Each CDR3 protein gets one entry after TCRdb re-called the reads with MiXCR. The data hold hundreds of thousands of distinct CDR3 sequences, with about 24% observed a single time. The TCR sequence derives from a human donor in good health (CMV status not recorded). Some clones in this sample may be carry-over from other donors' samples. Sequencing was performed on CD8+ T cells from PBMCs. The rearrangement joins TRBV19 to TRBJ1-2; D unclear. Written as DNA, the CDR3 is TGTGCCAGCCTGGAAGGCTATGGCTACACCTTC. Amino acid sequence: CASLEGYGYTF.